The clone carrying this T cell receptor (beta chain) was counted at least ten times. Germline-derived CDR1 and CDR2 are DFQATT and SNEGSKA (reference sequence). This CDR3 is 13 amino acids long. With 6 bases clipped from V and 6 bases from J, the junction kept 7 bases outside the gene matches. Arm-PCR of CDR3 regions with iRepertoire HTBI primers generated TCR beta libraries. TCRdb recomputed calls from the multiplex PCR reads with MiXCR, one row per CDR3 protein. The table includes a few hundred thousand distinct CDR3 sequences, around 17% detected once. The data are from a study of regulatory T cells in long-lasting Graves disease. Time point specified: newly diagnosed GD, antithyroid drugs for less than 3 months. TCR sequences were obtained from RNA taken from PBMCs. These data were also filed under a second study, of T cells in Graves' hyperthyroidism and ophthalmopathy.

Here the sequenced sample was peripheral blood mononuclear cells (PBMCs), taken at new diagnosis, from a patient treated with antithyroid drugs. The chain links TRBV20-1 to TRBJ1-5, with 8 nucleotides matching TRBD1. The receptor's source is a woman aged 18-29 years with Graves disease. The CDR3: CSAVQGERQPQHF. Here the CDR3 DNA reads TGCAGTGCGGTACAGGGGGAACGTCAGCCCCAGCATTTT.